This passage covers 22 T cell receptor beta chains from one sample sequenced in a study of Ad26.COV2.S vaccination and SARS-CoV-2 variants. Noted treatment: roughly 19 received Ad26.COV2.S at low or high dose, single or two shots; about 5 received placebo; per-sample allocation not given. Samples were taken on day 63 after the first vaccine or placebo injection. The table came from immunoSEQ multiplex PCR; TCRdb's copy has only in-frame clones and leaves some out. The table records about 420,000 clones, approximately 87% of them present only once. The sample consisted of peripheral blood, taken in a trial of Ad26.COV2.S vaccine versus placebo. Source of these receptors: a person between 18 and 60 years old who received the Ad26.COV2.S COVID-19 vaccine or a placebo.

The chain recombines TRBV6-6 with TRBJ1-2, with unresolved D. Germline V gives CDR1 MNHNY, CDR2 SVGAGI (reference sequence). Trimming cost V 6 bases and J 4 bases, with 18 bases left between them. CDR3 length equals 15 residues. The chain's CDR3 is CASSSTPPTVYGYTF. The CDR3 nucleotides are TGTGCCAGCAGCTCGACCCCCCCAACTGTCTATGGCTACACCTTC.

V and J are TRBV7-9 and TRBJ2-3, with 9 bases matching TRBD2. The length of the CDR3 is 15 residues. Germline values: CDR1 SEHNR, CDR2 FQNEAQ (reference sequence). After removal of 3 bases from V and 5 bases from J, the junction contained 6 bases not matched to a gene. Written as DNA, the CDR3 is TGTGCCAGCAGCTTCCCTAGCGGGGAGAAAGATACGCAGTATTTT. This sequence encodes CASSFPSGEKDTQYF.

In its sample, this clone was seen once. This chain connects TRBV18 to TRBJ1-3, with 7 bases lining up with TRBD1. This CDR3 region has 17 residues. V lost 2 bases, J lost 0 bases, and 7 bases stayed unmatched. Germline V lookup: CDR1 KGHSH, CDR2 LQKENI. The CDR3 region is CASSPTTGSPSGNTIYF. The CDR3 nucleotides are TGTGCCAGCTCACCAACGACAGGGTCTCCCTCTGGAAACACCATATATTTT.

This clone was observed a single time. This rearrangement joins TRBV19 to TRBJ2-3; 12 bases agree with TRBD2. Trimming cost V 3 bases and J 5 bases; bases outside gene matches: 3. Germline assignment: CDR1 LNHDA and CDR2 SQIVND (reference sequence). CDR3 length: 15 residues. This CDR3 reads CASSISSGGVDTQYF. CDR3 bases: TGTGCCAGTAGTATTTCTAGCGGGGGGGTAGATACGCAGTATTTT.

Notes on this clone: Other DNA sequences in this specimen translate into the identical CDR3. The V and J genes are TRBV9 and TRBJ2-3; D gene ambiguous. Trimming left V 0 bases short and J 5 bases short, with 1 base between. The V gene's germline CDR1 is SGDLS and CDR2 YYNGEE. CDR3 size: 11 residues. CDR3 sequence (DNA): TGTGCCAGCAGCGTAGGAGATACGCAGTATTTT. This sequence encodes CASSVGDTQYF.

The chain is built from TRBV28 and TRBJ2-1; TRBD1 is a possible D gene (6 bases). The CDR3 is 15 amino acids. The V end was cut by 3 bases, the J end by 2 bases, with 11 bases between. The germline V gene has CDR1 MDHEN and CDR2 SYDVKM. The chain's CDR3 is CASSFRDTTYNEQFF. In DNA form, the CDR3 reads TGTGCCAGCAGTTTCCGGGACACCACCTACAATGAGCAGTTCTTC.

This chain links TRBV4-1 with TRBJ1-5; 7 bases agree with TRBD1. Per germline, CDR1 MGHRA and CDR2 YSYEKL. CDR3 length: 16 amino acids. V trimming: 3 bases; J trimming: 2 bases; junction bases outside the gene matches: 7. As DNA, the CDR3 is TGCGCCAGCAGCCATTCTCAGGGGGGAGGCAATCAGCCCCAGCATTTT. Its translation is CASSHSQGGGNQPQHF.

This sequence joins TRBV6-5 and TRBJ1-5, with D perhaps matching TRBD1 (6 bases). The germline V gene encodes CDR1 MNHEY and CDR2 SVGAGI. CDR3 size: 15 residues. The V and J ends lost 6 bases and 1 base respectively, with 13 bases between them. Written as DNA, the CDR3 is TGTGCCAGCAGCCCCTTAACAGGGAGCAATCAGCCCCAGCATTTT. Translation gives CASSPLTGSNQPQHF.

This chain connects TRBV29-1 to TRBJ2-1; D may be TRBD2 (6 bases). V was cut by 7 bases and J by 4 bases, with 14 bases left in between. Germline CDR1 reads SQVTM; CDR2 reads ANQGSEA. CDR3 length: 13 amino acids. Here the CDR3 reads CSEYTGGYNEQFF. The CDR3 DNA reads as TGCAGCGAATACACCGGGGGTTACAATGAGCAGTTCTTC.

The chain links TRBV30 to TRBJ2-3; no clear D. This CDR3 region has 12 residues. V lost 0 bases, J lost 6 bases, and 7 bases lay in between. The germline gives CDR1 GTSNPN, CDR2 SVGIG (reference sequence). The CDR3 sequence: CAWSVVSDTQYF. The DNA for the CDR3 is TGTGCCTGGAGTGTCGTATCGGATACGCAGTATTTT. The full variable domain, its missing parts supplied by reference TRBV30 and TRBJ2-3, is SQTIHQWPATLVQPVGSPLSLECTVEGTSNPNLYWYRQAAGRGLQLLFYSVGIGQISSEVPQNLSASRPQDRQFILSSKKLLLSDSGFYLCAWSVVSDTQYFGPGTRLTVL.

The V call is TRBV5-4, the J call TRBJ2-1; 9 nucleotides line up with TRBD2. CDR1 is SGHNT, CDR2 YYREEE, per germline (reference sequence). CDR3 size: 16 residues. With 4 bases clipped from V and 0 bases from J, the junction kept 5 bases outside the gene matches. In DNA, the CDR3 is TGTGCCAGCAGCAGCCAGCGGGGGGACTCCTACAATGAGCAGTTCTTC. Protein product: CASSSQRGDSYNEQFF.

The CDR3 is CASSLVAGTGSYEQYF. CDR3 coding DNA: TGTGCCAGCAGCTTAGTGGCCGGGACAGGGTCCTACGAGCAGTACTTC. The V call is TRBV7-8, the J call TRBJ2-7, with 9 bases lining up with TRBD1. CDR1 and CDR2 (germline): SGHVS, FQNEAQ. J was trimmed by 1 base and V by 1 base; bases with no gene match: 5. The CDR3 loop spans 16 amino acids.

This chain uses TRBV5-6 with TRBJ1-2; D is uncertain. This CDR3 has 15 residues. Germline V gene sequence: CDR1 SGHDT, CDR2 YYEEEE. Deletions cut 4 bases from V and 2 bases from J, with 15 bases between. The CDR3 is CASSRGPFLNYGYTF. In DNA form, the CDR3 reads TGTGCCAGCAGCCGAGGGCCCTTCCTGAACTATGGCTACACCTTC.

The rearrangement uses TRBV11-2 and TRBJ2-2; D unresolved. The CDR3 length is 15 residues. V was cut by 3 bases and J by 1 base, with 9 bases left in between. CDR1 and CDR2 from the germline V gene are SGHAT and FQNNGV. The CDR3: CASSFRRGNTGELFF. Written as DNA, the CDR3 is TGTGCCAGCAGCTTTCGTCGCGGGAACACCGGGGAGCTGTTTTTT.

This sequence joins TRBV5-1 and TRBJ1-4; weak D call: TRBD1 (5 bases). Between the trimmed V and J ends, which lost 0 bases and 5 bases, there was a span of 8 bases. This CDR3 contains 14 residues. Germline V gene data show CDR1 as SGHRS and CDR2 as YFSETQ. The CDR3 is CASSLGQGNEKLFF. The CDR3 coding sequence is TGCGCCAGCAGCTTGGGCCAGGGCAATGAAAAACTGTTTTTT. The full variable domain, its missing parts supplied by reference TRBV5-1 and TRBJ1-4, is KAGVTQTPRYLIKTRGQQVTLSCSPISGHRSVSWYQQTPGQGLQFLFEYFSETQRNKGNFPGRFSGRQFSNSRSEMNVSTLELGDSALYLCASSLGQGNEKLFFGSGTQLSVL.

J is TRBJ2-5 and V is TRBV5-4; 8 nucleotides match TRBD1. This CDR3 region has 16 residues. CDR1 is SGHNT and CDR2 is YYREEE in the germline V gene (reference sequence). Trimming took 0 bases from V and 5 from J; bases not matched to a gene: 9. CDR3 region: CASSLGGTGVRETQYF. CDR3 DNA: TGTGCCAGCAGCTTGGGAGGGACAGGTGTTAGGGAGACCCAGTACTTC. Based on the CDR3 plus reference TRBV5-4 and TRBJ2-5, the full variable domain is ETGVTQSPTHLIKTRGQQVTLRCSSQSGHNTVSWYQQALGQGPQFIFQYYREEENGRGNFPPRFSGLQFPNYSSELNVNALELDDSALYLCASSLGGTGVRETQYFGPGTRLLVL.

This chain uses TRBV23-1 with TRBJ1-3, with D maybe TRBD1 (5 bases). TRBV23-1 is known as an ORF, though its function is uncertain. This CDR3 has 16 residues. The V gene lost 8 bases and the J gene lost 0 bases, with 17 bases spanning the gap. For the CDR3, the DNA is TGCGCCAGCCCAAAAACCGGGGCCACCTCTGGAAACACCATATATTTT. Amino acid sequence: CASPKTGATSGNTIYF.

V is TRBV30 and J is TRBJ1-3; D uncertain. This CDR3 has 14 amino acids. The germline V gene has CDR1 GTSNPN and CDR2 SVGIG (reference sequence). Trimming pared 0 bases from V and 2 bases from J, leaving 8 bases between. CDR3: CAWSVGTPGNTIYF. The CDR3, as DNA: TGTGCCTGGAGTGTTGGAACACCTGGAAACACCATATATTTT.

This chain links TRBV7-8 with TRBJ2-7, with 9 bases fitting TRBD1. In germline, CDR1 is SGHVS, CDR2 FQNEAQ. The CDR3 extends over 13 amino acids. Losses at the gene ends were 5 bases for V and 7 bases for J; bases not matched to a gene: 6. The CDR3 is CASSKTGGREQYF. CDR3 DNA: TGTGCCAGCAGCAAAACAGGGGGCAGGGAGCAGTACTTC.

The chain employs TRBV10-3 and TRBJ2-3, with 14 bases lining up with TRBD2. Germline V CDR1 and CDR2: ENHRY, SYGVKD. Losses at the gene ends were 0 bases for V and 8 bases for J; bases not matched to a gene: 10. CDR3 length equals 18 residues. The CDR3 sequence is CAISESDGTSGGQGTQYF. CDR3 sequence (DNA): TGTGCCATCAGTGAGTCGGATGGGACTAGCGGGGGTCAGGGTACGCAGTATTTT.

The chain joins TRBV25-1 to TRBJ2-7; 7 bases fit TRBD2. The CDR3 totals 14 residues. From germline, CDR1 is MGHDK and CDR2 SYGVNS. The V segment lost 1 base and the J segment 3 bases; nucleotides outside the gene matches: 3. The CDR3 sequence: CASSEWGGNYEQYF. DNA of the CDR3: TGTGCCAGCAGTGAATGGGGGGGGAACTACGAGCAGTACTTC.

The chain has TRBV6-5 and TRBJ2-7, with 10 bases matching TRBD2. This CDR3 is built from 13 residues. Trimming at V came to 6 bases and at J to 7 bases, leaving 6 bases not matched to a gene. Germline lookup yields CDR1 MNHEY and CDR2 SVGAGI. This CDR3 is CASRKAGGQEQYF. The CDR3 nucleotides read TGTGCCAGCAGGAAAGCGGGGGGGCAGGAGCAGTACTTC.